This T cell receptor (beta chain) appears in the sequencing data of a study of shared clonotypes between healthy human individuals. Method: immunoSEQ multiplex PCR; TCRdb's copy keeps in-frame clones and lacks some. The sample lists roughly 2.2 million clones, 80% to 95% occurring once. The CDR3 loop spans 19 amino acids. Germline trimming cut 6 bases from V and 5 bases from J; bases unmatched to any gene: 14. The V gene's germline CDR1 is MRHNA and CDR2 SNTAGT. Sequences were obtained from naive CD4+ T cells from PBMCs. Subset indicated: CD45RA+ positively selected. The sequence was collected from a man between 18 and 35 years old in good health. Some clones in this sample may be carry-over from other donors' samples. The V gene is TRBV6-4, the J gene TRBJ2-4; 15 nucleotides match TRBD2. The CDR3, as DNA: TGTGCCAGCAGCGACGATTGGACTAGCGGGAGGGTGGGCCAAAACATTCAGTACTTC. This codes for CASSDDWTSGRVGQNIQYF.